Listed below are T cell receptor beta chains from one sample, sequenced in a study of shared T cell receptors in the human thymus. The table came from immunoSEQ multiplex PCR; TCRdb's copy has only in-frame clones and leaves some out. Of hundreds of thousands of clones in the sample, 75% to 80% were seen once. These sequences were also reported in another study, on human thymus T cells.

Source material: thymocytes. The receptors come from a boy under three years old with a congenital heart defect. Each CDR3 is given with its conserved first and last residue. D genes are given only for firm matches. Expanded clones get a size class; other rows say once, few or many, or leave the size out.

cdr3_aa cdr3_nt d_call clone_size j_call v_call
CASSSRTPSMEAFF TGTGCCAGCAGCTCTAGGACACCCTCTATGGAAGCTTTCTTT - few TRBJ1-1 TRBV7-9
CASSQGDGSATNEKLFF TGTGCCAGCAGCCAGGGGGACGGCTCTGCAACTAATGAAAAACTGTTTTTT TRBD1 - TRBJ1-4 TRBV7-9
CASSPGEGIQYF TGTGCCAGCAGCCCCGGGGAGGGCATTCAGTACTTC TRBD2 - TRBJ2-4 TRBV7-2
CASSLGSSIYF TGCGCCAGCAGCTTGGGTAGTAGCATATATTTT - - TRBJ1-3 TRBV5-1
CASSPAGGDRRNEQFF TGTGCCAGCAGCCCAGCGGGCGGGGATCGGCGGAATGAGCAGTTCTTC - - TRBJ2-1 TRBV7-2
CASSLGPGQISYEQYF TGTGCCAGCAGCTTAGGTCCGGGACAGATCTCTTACGAGCAGTACTTC TRBD1 - TRBJ2-7 TRBV11-2
CASSYSLAGGNEQFF TGTGCCAGCAGTTACTCCCTAGCGGGAGGCAATGAGCAGTTCTTC TRBD2 - TRBJ2-1 TRBV6-5
CASRWGGTEAFF TGTGCCAGCAGGTGGGGGGGAACTGAAGCTTTCTTT - - TRBJ1-1 TRBV7-9
CASSLSMGGPHGYTF TGTGCCAGCAGTTTATCGATGGGGGGACCCCATGGCTACACCTTC - - TRBJ1-2 TRBV27
CASSQETSGSLSSTDTQYF TGCGCCAGCAGCCAAGAGACTAGCGGGAGTCTATCTAGCACAGATACGCAGTATTTT TRBD2 - TRBJ2-3 TRBV4-1
CATSAEAGTANYGYTF TGTGCCACCAGCGCTGAGGCCGGGACAGCTAACTATGGCTACACCTTC TRBD1 - TRBJ1-2 TRBV15
CASSQEGYNEQFF TGTGCCAGTAGCCAGGAGGGGTACAATGAGCAGTTCTTC - few TRBJ2-1 TRBV19
CASSGTVGNTIYF TGTGCCAGCAGCGGGACAGTCGGAAACACCATATATTTT TRBD1 once TRBJ1-3 TRBV6-1
CAVDNGGNEQFF TGTGCCGTCGATAATGGCGGGAATGAGCAGTTCTTC - - TRBJ2-1 TRBV19
CASSQVTSGKVDEQFF TGTGCCAGCAGCCAAGTGACTAGCGGGAAGGTCGATGAGCAGTTCTTC TRBD2 - TRBJ2-1 TRBV4-2
CASSLAPRTSRSYEQYF TGTGCCAGCAGCTTAGCGCCAAGGACTAGCCGCTCCTACGAGCAGTACTTC TRBD2 - TRBJ2-7 TRBV7-2
CASSNGAGDRSSYEQYF TGTGCCAGTAGTAATGGGGCAGGCGACCGTAGCTCCTACGAGCAGTACTTC - once TRBJ2-7 TRBV19
CASGLVRWSPQINTGELFF TGTGCTAGTGGTTTGGTACGTTGGTCCCCACAGATTAACACCGGGGAGCTGTTTTTT - - TRBJ2-2 TRBV12-5
CATSGRARVTPQYF TGTGCCACTAGCGGGAGGGCCCGAGTCACCCCCCAGTACTTC TRBD2 - TRBJ2-7 TRBV2
CSVPQGALRDADTRYF TGCAGCGTGCCACAGGGGGCGTTAAGAGACGCAGATACGCGGTATTTT TRBD1 once TRBJ2-3 TRBV29-1
CASTPGLAIDTQYF TGCGCCAGCACGCCTGGTCTAGCGATAGATACGCAGTATTTT - - TRBJ2-3 TRBV4-1
CASSSGLAGAGPEQYF TGTGCCAGCAGCTCGGGACTAGCGGGAGCAGGGCCCGAGCAGTACTTC TRBD2 - TRBJ2-7 TRBV7-2
CASSSSPDLSSYNEQFF TGTGCCAGCAGTTCTTCCCCGGACTTGAGCTCCTACAATGAGCAGTTCTTC - - TRBJ2-1 TRBV27
CASYLGPLEGPYNEQFF TGTGCCAGCTATCTTGGGCCTCTCGAGGGTCCGTACAATGAGCAGTTCTTC - - TRBJ2-1 TRBV2
CASSFAGSYFNQPQHF TGTGCCAGCAGCTTTGCAGGGTCCTATTTCAATCAGCCCCAGCATTTT - - TRBJ1-5 TRBV5-6
CASSQDPQGSYEQYF TGCGCCAGCAGCCAAGATCCCCAGGGCTCCTACGAGCAGTACTTC - - TRBJ2-7 TRBV4-1
CASSPGRGSSYNEQFF TGTGCCAGCAGCCCCGGAAGGGGTAGCTCCTACAATGAGCAGTTCTTC - once TRBJ2-1 TRBV5-6
CAWGTSGSDSYNEQFF TGTGCCTGGGGGACTAGCGGGAGTGACTCCTACAATGAGCAGTTCTTC TRBD2 - TRBJ2-1 TRBV30
CASSITPNYEQYF TGTGCCAGTAGTATTACACCAAACTACGAGCAGTACTTC - - TRBJ2-7 TRBV19
CASSQERTGFHGRTQYF TGCGCCAGCAGCCAAGAAAGGACAGGTTTCCATGGAAGGACGCAGTATTTT TRBD1 few TRBJ2-3 TRBV4-3
CASSKLAGGDNEQFF TGTGCCAGCAGCAAACTAGCGGGAGGGGATAATGAGCAGTTCTTC TRBD2 - TRBJ2-1 TRBV5-4
CASREGRGLTYEQYF TGTGCAAGTCGGGAGGGTCGTGGCTTGACCTACGAGCAGTACTTC - - TRBJ2-7 TRBV12-2
CASSPGVDTGELFF TGTGCCAGCAGTCCCGGGGTGGACACCGGGGAGCTGTTTTTT - few TRBJ2-2 TRBV6-6
CASSLRDTNSYEQYF TGTGCCAGTAGTCTCCGGGACACTAACTCCTACGAGCAGTACTTC - few TRBJ2-7 TRBV19
CASRQGDTGELFF TGTGCCAGCAGACAGGGAGACACCGGGGAGCTGTTTTTT - once TRBJ2-2 TRBV27
CSVALPGQGARGYGYTF TGCAGCGTAGCTTTGCCGGGACAGGGGGCGCGGGGGTATGGCTACACCTTC TRBD1 - TRBJ1-2 TRBV29-1
CASSDPGGRPNEQFF TGTGCCAGCAGCGATCCCGGCGGGAGGCCCAATGAGCAGTTCTTC TRBD2 - TRBJ2-1 TRBV11-3